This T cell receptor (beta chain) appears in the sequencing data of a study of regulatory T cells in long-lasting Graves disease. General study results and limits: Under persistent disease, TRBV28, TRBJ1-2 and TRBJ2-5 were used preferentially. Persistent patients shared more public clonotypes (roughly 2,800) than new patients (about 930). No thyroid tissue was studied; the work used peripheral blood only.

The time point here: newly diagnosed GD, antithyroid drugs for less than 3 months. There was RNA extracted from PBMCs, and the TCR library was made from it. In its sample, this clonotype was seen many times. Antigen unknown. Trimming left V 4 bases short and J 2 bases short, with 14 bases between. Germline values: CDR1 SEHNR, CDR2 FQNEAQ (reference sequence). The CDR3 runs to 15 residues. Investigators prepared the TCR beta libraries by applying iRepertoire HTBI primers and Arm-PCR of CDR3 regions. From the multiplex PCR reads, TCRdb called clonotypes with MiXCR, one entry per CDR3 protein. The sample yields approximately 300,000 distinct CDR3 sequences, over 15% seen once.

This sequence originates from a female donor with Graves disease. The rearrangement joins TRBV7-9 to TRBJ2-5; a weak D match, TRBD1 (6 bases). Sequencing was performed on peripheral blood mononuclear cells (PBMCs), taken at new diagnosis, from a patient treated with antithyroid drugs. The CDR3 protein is CASSSGQSFQETQYF. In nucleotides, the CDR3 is TGTGCCAGCAGCTCCGGACAGTCCTTTCAAGAGACCCAGTACTTC.